This T cell receptor beta chain was recorded in a study of CXCR3-negative and CXCR3-positive naive CD8 T cells. Looked up from germline, CDR1 is LGHDT and CDR2 is YNNKEL (reference sequence). CDR3 length equals 14 residues. Concerning this clonotype: Its antigen is as yet unknown.

The TRB cDNA libraries were prepared by 5' RACE with UMI labels. With the 5' RACE reads reprocessed, TCRdb shows one record per CDR3 protein and no DNA. The sample data list fewer than 90,000 distinct CDR3 sequences. General observations from the study: Relative to memory CD8+ cells, whose diversity was much lower, both naive subsets had comparably high diversity.

Sequenced: naive CXCR3- CD8+ T cells from blood. As to subset: CD45RO-CCR7+CD27+CD95- naive CD8+ T cells lacking CXCR3 (TNR3-). The source is a human donor in good health. Some clones in this sample may be carry-over from other donors' samples. The chain employs TRBV3-1 and TRBJ2-7; TCRdb names TRBD1, which stays unverified in the absence of DNA. CDR3 in amino acids: CASSPSWGHYEQYF.